This T cell receptor (beta chain) appears in the sequencing data of a study of blood T cell repertoires in COVID-19. Study-wide context: Some COVID-19 samples were acute and others convalescent; all came from the United States, Italy and Spain. Sources were T cells, B-cell-depleted T cells, or PBMCs; the material itself was cDNA or gDNA.

In the original processing: How many nucleated cells were present was estimated from reference gene primer amplification. Profiling relied on immunoSEQ multiplex PCR, and the TCRdb table lists in-frame clones only, not all of them. That table furnishes V, J and clone size, whereas the DNA furnished D and trimming. The sample lists hundreds of thousands of clones, approximately 85% occurring once. The source material was peripheral blood. The receptor's source is a man aged 50-59 years with active or convalescent COVID-19.

The CDR3 nucleotides read TGTGCCAGCAGCACCAGCACCGGGACAGGTCGGTGGGATGAGCAGTTCTTC. Its translation: CASSTSTGTGRWDEQFF. The V gene is TRBV7-8, the J gene TRBJ2-1; 8 bases are shared with TRBD1. Germline V gives CDR1 SGHVS, CDR2 FQNEAQ. The CDR3 sequence is 17 residues long. The trim removed 5 bases at V and 8 bases at J, leaving 17 bases unmatched.